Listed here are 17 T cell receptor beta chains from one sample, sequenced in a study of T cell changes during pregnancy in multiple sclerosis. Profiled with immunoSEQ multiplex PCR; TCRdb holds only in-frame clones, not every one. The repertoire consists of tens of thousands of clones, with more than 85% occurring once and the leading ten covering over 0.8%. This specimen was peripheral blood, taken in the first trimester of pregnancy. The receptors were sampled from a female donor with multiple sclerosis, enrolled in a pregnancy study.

The CDR3 sequence: CASSQGTFGRDFGYTF. In DNA form, the CDR3 reads TGTGCCAGCAGCCAAGGAACTTTTGGAAGGGACTTTGGCTACACCTTC. V is TRBV14 and J is TRBJ1-2, with D tentatively TRBD1 (5 bases). Trimming pared 1 base from V and 7 bases from J, leaving 19 bases between. CDR1 is SGHDN, CDR2 FVKESK, per germline. This CDR3 has 16 residues.

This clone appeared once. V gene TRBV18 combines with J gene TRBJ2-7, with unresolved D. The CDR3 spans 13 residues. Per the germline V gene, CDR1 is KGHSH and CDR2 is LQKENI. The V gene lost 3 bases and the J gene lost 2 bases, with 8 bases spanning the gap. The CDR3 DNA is TGTGCCAGCTCACCTCTGAGCCCCTACGAGCAGTACTTC. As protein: CASSPLSPYEQYF.

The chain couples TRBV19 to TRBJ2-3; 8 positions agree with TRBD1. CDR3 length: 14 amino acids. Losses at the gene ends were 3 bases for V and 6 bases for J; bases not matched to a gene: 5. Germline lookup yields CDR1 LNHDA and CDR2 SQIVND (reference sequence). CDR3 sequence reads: CASSIRGRGDTQYF. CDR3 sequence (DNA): TGTGCCAGTAGTATCAGGGGGCGAGGTGATACGCAGTATTTT. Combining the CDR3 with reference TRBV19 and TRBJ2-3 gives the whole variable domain DGGITQSPKYLFRKEGQNVTLSCEQNLNHDAMYWYRQDPGQGLRLIYYSQIVNDFQKGDIAEGYSVSREKKESFPLTVTSAQKNPTAFYLCASSIRGRGDTQYFGPGTRLTVL.

CDR3 sequence (DNA): TGCGCCAGCAGCCGAGGAGCCCGGGGAGGGTACCACTACGAGCAGTACTTC. Translated, it gives CASSRGARGGYHYEQYF. The genes are TRBV4-3 and TRBJ2-7; TRBD2 matches at 7 bases. Germline V gene lookup returns CDR1 LGHNA and CDR2 YSLEER. The CDR3 is 17 amino acids. V lost 4 bases and J lost 3; bases outside the gene matches: 15.

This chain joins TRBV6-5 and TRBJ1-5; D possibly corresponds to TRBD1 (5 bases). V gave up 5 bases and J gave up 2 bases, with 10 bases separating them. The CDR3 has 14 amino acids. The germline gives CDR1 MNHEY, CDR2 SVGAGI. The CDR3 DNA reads TGTGCCAGCAGTCCTGGACAACGCAATCAGCCCCAGCATTTT. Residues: CASSPGQRNQPQHF.

The CDR3 region has the DNA TGTGCCAGCAGGAAGACAGGTTACAATCAGCCCCAGCATTTT. This gives the protein CASRKTGYNQPQHF. The V call is TRBV6-5, the J call TRBJ1-5; maybe TRBD1 (6 bases). The CDR3 has 14 residues. The V end lost 6 bases, the J end lost 3 bases, and 12 bases lay between the germline ends. The germline V gene encodes CDR1 MNHEY and CDR2 SVGAGI.

CDR3 amino acids: CASSRSGLGRETQYF. CDR3 DNA sequence: TGTGCCAGCAGTCGAAGTGGCCTGGGGCGGGAGACCCAGTACTTC. This rearrangement joins TRBV5-4 to TRBJ2-5; weak D call: TRBD1 (5 bases). The CDR3 length is 15 residues. Deletions cut 5 bases from V and 5 bases from J, with 19 bases between. The germline CDR1 and CDR2 sequences are SGHNT and YYREEE (reference sequence).

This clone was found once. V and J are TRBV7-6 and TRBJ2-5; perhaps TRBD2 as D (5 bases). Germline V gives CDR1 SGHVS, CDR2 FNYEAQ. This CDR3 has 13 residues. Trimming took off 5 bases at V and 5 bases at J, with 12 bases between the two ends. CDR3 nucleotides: TGTGCCAGCAGCGCCGGACTGCCCGAGACCCAGTACTTC. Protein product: CASSAGLPETQYF.

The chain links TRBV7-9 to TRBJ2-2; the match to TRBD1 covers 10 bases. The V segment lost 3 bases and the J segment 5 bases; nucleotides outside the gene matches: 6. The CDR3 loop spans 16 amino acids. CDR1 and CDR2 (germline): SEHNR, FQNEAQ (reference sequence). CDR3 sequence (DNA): TGTGCCAGCAGCTTTACCCGGACAGGGGGGACCGGGGAGCTGTTTTTT. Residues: CASSFTRTGGTGELFF.

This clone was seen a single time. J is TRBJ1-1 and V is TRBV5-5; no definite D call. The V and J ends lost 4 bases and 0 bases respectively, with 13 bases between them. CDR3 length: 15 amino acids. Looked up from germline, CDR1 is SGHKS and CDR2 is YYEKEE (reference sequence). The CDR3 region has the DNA TGTGCCAGCAGCGCCCAAACTAGCATGAACACTGAAGCTTTCTTT. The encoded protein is CASSAQTSMNTEAFF.

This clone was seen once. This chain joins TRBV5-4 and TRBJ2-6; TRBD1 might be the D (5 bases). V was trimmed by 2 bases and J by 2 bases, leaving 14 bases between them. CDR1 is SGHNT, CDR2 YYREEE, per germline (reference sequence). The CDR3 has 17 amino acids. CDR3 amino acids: CASSLQEELPGANVLTF. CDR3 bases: TGTGCCAGCAGCTTACAGGAAGAACTCCCTGGGGCCAACGTCCTGACTTTC.

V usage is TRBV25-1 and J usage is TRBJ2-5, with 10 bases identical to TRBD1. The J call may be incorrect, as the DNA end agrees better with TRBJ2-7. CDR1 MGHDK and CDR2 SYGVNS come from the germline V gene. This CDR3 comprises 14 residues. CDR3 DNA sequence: TGTGCCAGCAGTGGACGGGACAGGGGCTACGAGCAGTACTTC. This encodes CASSGRDRGYEQYF.

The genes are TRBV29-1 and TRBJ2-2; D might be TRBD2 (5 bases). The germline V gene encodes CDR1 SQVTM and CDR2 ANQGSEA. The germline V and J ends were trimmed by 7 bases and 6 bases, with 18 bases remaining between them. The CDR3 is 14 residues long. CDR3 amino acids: CSAFPGSAAGELFF. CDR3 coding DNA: TGCAGCGCCTTTCCGGGATCTGCGGCCGGGGAGCTGTTTTTT.

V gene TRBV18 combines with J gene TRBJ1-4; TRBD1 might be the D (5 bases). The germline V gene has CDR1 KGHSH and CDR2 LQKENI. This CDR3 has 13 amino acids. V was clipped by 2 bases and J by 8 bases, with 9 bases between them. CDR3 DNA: TGTGCCAGCTCACCAAAAACAGGAGAAAAACTGTTTTTT. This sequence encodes CASSPKTGEKLFF.

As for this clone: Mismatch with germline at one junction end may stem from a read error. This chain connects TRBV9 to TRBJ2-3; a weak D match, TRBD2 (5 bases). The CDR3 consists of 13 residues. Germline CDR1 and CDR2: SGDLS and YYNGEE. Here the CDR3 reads CASSVPSRDTQYF. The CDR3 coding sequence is TGTGCCAGCAGCGTACCTAGCAGAGATACGCAGTATTTT.

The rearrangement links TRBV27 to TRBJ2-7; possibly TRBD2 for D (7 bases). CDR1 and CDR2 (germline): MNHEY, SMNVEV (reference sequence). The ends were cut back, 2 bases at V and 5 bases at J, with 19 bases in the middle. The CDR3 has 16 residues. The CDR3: CASSLGYGGAGHEQYF. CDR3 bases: TGTGCCAGCAGTTTAGGCTATGGGGGGGCCGGACACGAGCAGTACTTC.

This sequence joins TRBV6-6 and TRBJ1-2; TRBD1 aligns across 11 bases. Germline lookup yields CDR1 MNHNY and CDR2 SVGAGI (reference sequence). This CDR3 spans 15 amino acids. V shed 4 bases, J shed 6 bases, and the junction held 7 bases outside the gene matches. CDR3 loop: CASSWRDRGTNGYTF. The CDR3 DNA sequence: TGTGCCAGCAGTTGGCGGGACAGGGGGACTAATGGCTACACCTTC.